This is a list of T cell receptor beta chains from one sample in a study of cytomegalovirus exposure and HLA in healthy donors. Assay used: immunoSEQ multiplex PCR; TCRdb lists only in-frame clones, some missing. The sample has 150,000 to 200,000 clones, roughly four fifths seen once; the top ten hold 4% to 5%. The source material was PBMCs. Receptors were obtained from a woman younger than 30 in good health and CMV-seropositive. Both conserved end residues are part of each CDR3. The order of the fields is D gene, clone size, J gene, V gene, CDR3 protein, CDR3 DNA. D genes are given only for firm matches. Clone sizes are given selectively: once, few, many, or a class where the clone is expanded.

TRBD2 | - | TRBJ2-1 | TRBV5-1 | CASSFTAGSNEQFF | TGCGCCAGCAGCTTTACAGCGGGGTCCAATGAGCAGTTCTTC
- | - | TRBJ1-2 | TRBV6-5 | CASSLSAGPAGYTF | TGTGCCAGCAGTCTTTCCGCAGGGCCTGCTGGCTACACCTTC
TRBD2 | - | TRBJ2-3 | TRBV30 | CAWTKRRGGTDTQYF | TGTGCCTGGACAAAAAGGCGGGGGGGCACAGATACGCAGTATTTT
TRBD2 | - | TRBJ2-7 | TRBV6-1 | CASRSGGLDEQYF | TGTGCCAGCCGATCGGGGGGGCTGGACGAGCAGTACTTC
- | - | TRBJ2-7 | TRBV11-3 | CASSLVRFVRDEQYF | TGTGCCAGCAGCTTAGTGCGCTTCGTCAGGGACGAGCAGTACTTC
TRBD2 | - | TRBJ2-1 | TRBV7-9 | CASRQGTSGANEQFF | TGTGCCAGCAGGCAAGGGACTAGCGGGGCAAATGAGCAGTTCTTC
- | - | TRBJ1-1 | TRBV7-2 | CASSLWSLMNTEAFF | TGTGCCAGCAGCTTATGGAGTCTGATGAACACTGAAGCTTTCTTT
TRBD2 | - | TRBJ2-5 | TRBV14 | CASSQDPGLAGKRETQYF | TGTGCCAGCAGCCAAGATCCAGGACTAGCGGGGAAAAGGGAGACCCAGTACTTC
- | - | TRBJ1-5 | TRBV7-9 | CASSLLSQPQHF | TGTGCCAGCAGCTTACTGAGTCAGCCCCAGCATTTT
TRBD1 | - | TRBJ1-1 | TRBV5-1 | CASSLVGGTGVSEAFF | TGCGCCAGCAGCTTGGTGGGCGGGACAGGCGTTTCTGAAGCTTTCTTT
TRBD1 | - | TRBJ2-2 | TRBV13 | CASIQRGLGTGELFF | TGTGCCAGCATCCAAAGGGGGCTGGGGACCGGGGAGCTGTTTTTT
- | - | TRBJ2-7 | TRBV28 | CASRTGTGTYDEQYF | TGTGCCAGCAGAACCGGGACCGGGACTTATGACGAGCAGTACTTC
- | - | TRBJ1-2 | TRBV5-6 | CASSFQTELYGYTF | TGTGCCAGCAGCTTCCAGACGGAGCTCTATGGCTACACCTTC
- | - | TRBJ2-1 | TRBV30 | CAWGEPSRFF | TGTGCCTGGGGGGAGCCTAGCCGGTTCTTC
- | - | TRBJ2-1 | TRBV4-2 | CASSQDRDNEQFF | TGTGCCAGCAGCCAAGATCGGGACAATGAGCAGTTCTTC
TRBD2 | - | TRBJ2-7 | TRBV7-8 | CASNRAGALYEQYF | TGTGCCAGCAATCGAGCGGGGGCCCTCTACGAGCAGTACTTC
- | - | TRBJ2-1 | TRBV10-3 | CAIRIQDIDEQFF | TGTGCCATCAGAATACAGGATATCGATGAGCAGTTCTTC
TRBD1 | - | TRBJ1-2 | TRBV18 | CASSQPTGGSYGYTF | TGTGCCAGCTCACAACCGACAGGGGGAAGCTATGGCTACACCTTC
TRBD1 | - | TRBJ1-1 | TRBV6-6 | CASTKQSGGRTEAFF | TGTGCCAGCACCAAACAGTCAGGGGGCCGGACTGAAGCTTTCTTT
TRBD2 | - | TRBJ2-1 | TRBV6-4 | CASSSLAGGHNEQFF | TGTGCCAGCAGTTCCCTAGCGGGGGGTCACAATGAGCAGTTCTTC
- | - | TRBJ2-7 | TRBV6-6 | CASSTDRNYEQYF | TGTGCCAGCAGTACCGACAGGAACTACGAGCAGTACTTC
- | - | TRBJ1-4 | TRBV28 | CAGPLRGRGLLREKLFF | TGTGCCGGACCCCTACGTGGGCGGGGACTGCTCAGAGAAAAACTGTTTTTT
- | - | TRBJ1-5 | TRBV5-5 | CASSLVTDNQPQHF | TGTGCCAGCAGCTTGGTGACAGACAATCAGCCCCAGCATTTT
- | - | TRBJ2-3 | TRBV2 | CARKGLASTDTQYF | TGTGCCAGAAAGGGCCTAGCTAGCACAGATACGCAGTATTTT
- | few | TRBJ2-2 | TRBV7-2 | CASSPGVGGELFF | TGTGCCAGCAGCCCGGGGGTGGGCGGGGAGCTGTTTTTT
- | - | TRBJ1-1 | TRBV7-8 | CASSTGGVAMNTEAFF | TGTGCCAGTTCGACCGGGGGAGTGGCCATGAACACTGAAGCTTTCTTT
- | - | TRBJ1-2 | TRBV4-3 | CASSQDGGALYGYTF | TGCGCCAGCAGCCAAGATGGGGGGGCGCTCTATGGCTACACCTTC